A single sample gave rise to the 8 T cell receptor beta chains below, sequenced in a study of T cells expressing NK-cell markers. TCRdb re-called the 5' RACE reads; one entry per CDR3 protein, DNA not given. Across about 460,000 distinct CDR3 sequences, the top ten clones capture 1.4% of the sample. Sequenced sample: blood T cells: a sorted CD56 or NKG2C T cell subset, CD4+ or CD8+ T cells, or bulk PBMC T cells (not recorded which). These receptors were obtained from a woman in her fifties or sixties in good health.

The chain employs TRBV29-1 and TRBJ1-2; TCRdb picks TRBD1, but there is no DNA to check that call. The CDR3 has 12 residues. Germline V gene data show CDR1 as SQVTM and CDR2 as ANQGSEA. CDR3 sequence reads: CTTWGQGDGYTF. The full variable domain, rest sourced from reference TRBV29-1 and TRBJ1-2, is SAVISQKPSRDICQRGTSLTIQCQVDSQVTMMFWYRQQPGQSLTLIATANQGSEATYESGFVIDKFPISRPNLTFSTLTVSNMSPEDSSIYLCTTWGQGDGYTFGSGTRLTVV.

The gene calls are TRBV4-1 and TRBJ1-1; TCRdb's D call, TRBD1, is unchecked because there is no DNA. The germline CDR1 and CDR2 sequences are MGHRA and YSYEKL. The length of the CDR3 is 17 residues. Here the CDR3 reads CASSQEPGQQPNTEAFF.

This chain links TRBV20-1 with TRBJ2-4. The CDR3 has 16 residues. In germline, CDR1 is DFQATT, CDR2 SNEGSKA (reference sequence). CDR3 sequence reads: CSARDVGVLAKNIQYF.

The gene calls are TRBV24-1 and TRBJ2-1; the TRBD1 assignment by TCRdb is unverifiable without DNA. CDR3 length equals 14 residues. Per germline, CDR1 KGHDR and CDR2 SFDVKD. The CDR3 loop reads CATSRASSYNEQFF.

The chain carries TRBV11-3 and TRBJ1-5; TCRdb lists TRBD1, though no DNA is available to test this call. Germline V gene lookup returns CDR1 SGHNT and CDR2 YENEEA. The CDR3 contains 15 residues. CDR3 protein: CASSFGTYSNQPQHF.

The chain joins TRBV3-1 to TRBJ1-5. Germline assignment: CDR1 LGHDT and CDR2 YNNKEL (reference sequence). CDR3 size: 15 residues. This chain's CDR3 is CASSLTVGSNQPQHF. The full variable domain, its missing parts supplied by reference TRBV3-1 and TRBJ1-5, is DTAVSQTPKYLVTQMGNDKSIKCEQNLGHDTMYWYKQDSKKFLKIMFSYNNKELIINETVPNRFSPKSPDKAHLNLHINSLELGDSAVYFCASSLTVGSNQPQHFGDGTRLSIL.

The chain joins TRBV20-1 to TRBJ2-2; TCRdb's D call, TRBD1, is unchecked because there is no DNA. From germline, CDR1 is DFQATT and CDR2 SNEGSKA (reference sequence). CDR3 length: 15 residues. The chain's CDR3 is CSALSPGWNTGELFF.

The rearrangement links TRBV20-1 to TRBJ2-1; the D call from TCRdb, TRBD1, cannot be confirmed without DNA. Germline CDR1 reads DFQATT; CDR2 reads SNEGSKA (reference sequence). This CDR3 has 13 residues. CDR3 residues: CSAGSSGLNEQFF.